The present T cell receptor beta chain was sequenced within a study of blood T cell repertoires in COVID-19. Study-level information: The United States, Italy and Spain provided the acute and convalescent COVID-19 samples. T cells, B-cell-depleted T cells, or PBMCs provided the cDNA or gDNA that served as material.

Original processing methods: Counts of nucleated cells, estimated from reference gene primer amplification, were obtained. Clones were sequenced by immunoSEQ multiplex PCR, and TCRdb holds only the in-frame ones, with some missing. Clone size and the V and J calls come from that table; the DNA yielded D and trimming. The repertoire holds approximately 170,000 clones, roughly 84% seen once, with approximately 1.2% in the top ten. Germline lookup yields CDR1 MNHEY and CDR2 SVGEGT. The CDR3 is 16 amino acids. The V gene end was trimmed by 3 bases and the J gene end by 6 bases; junction bases not matched to a gene: 9.

This TCR derives from a man in his 60s who had recovered from COVID-19. The rearrangement joins TRBV6-2 or TRBV6-3 to TRBJ2-1; 9 nucleotides align to TRBD1. Sequenced material: peripheral blood. The CDR3 loop is CASSYSGTGNSNEQFF. The CDR3, as DNA: TGTGCCAGCAGTTATTCCGGGACAGGGAATAGCAATGAGCAGTTCTTC.